Listed below are T cell receptor beta chains from one sample, sequenced in a study of chemoradiotherapy in HPV16-positive cancers. Clones were read by immunoSEQ multiplex PCR, and TCRdb kept only the in-frame ones, dropping some. Of about 68,000 clones in the sample, 88% are singletons; the top ten hold 4% to 5%. The sequencing used blood, collected from a patient who underwent chemoradiotherapy. The receptors come from a human donor with HPV-associated anogenital cancer. CDR3s include the opening cysteine and the closing phenylalanine or tryptophan. Fields, in order: CDR3 length, J gene, V gene, D gene, clone size, CDR3 DNA, CDR3 protein. A D gene is named only where the DNA matches it firmly. Not every row has a clone size; where given, it reads once, few, many or a size class.

15	TRBJ1-5	TRBV2	TRBD1	NA	TGTGCCAGCAGTGGAACCCGAGGGGGCGGTCAGCCCCAGCATTTT	CASSGTRGGGQPQHF
14	TRBJ2-3	TRBV9	TRBD1	few	TGTGCCAGCAGTCGGGACAGCGAGGGAGATACGCAGTATTTT	CASSRDSEGDTQYF
15	TRBJ2-2	TRBV5-6	NA	NA	TGTGCCAGCAGCTTGGATCCGGTAGTCACCGGGGAGCTGTTTTTT	CASSLDPVVTGELFF
16	TRBJ2-1	TRBV11-2	TRBD2	NA	TGTGCCAGCAGACCTATAGCGGGAGGGCCCTGGAATGAGCAGTTCTTC	CASRPIAGGPWNEQFF
15	TRBJ1-1	TRBV2	TRBD1	NA	TGTGCCAGCAAGGGACAGCTCAACCAACTGACTGAAGCTTTCTTT	CASKGQLNQLTEAFF
11	TRBJ2-1	TRBV10-2	NA	once	TGCGCCAGCAGTAGTTACAATGAGCAGTTCTTC	CASSSYNEQFF
14	TRBJ1-1	TRBV25-1	NA	NA	TGTGCCAGCACTCCTTCTGGGGACATTGGGGAAGCTTTCTTT	CASTPSGDIGEAFF
11	TRBJ2-4	TRBV6-1	NA	NA	TGTGCCAGCAAAGACCTCAATATTCAGTACTTC	CASKDLNIQYF
18	TRBJ1-4	TRBV10-3	NA	NA	TGTGCCATCAGTGAGTCAAAATTAGTAGACAGGCAAAATGAAAAACTGTTTTTT	CAISESKLVDRQNEKLFF
14	TRBJ1-1	TRBV10-1	NA	NA	TGCGCCAGCAGCGACGGGGCAGTGGGCACTGAAGCTTTCTTT	CASSDGAVGTEAFF
15	TRBJ1-2	TRBV27	NA	NA	TGTGCCAGCAGTCCACTTCGGGGAGGGCTTGGTGGCTACACCTTC	CASSPLRGGLGGYTF
14	TRBJ2-1	TRBV10-3	NA	NA	TGTGCCATCAGTGAGCGGACCGCCGGCAATGAGCAGTTCTTC	CAISERTAGNEQFF
16	TRBJ2-3	TRBV19	TRBD2	NA	TGTGCCAGTGGAGCTAGCGGGAGAGGGGGAACAGATACGCAGTATTTT	CASGASGRGGTDTQYF
16	TRBJ2-5	TRBV6-5	TRBD2	few	TGTGCCAGCAGTTACTCGATGACTAGCGGACAAGAGACCCAGTACTTC	CASSYSMTSGQETQYF
15	TRBJ1-5	TRBV5-4	NA	NA	TGTGCCAGCAGCTTGAATCCCCTTAGCAATCAGCCCCAGCATTTT	CASSLNPLSNQPQHF
20	TRBJ2-4	TRBV19	NA	NA	TGTGCCAGTAGCCAAAAGGGGCATATTACCGGGTCTCCTAGGGGTAACATTCAGTACTTC	CASSQKGHITGSPRGNIQYF
14	TRBJ2-7	TRBV7-6	NA	NA	TGTGCCAGCAGCTTAGGCGGGGTCTCCTACGAGCAGTACTTC	CASSLGGVSYEQYF
15	TRBJ2-6	TRBV28	TRBD1	NA	TGTGCCACCAGGGACAGGGGGTCTGGGGCCAACGTCCTGACTTTC	CATRDRGSGANVLTF
14	TRBJ1-5	TRBV6-1	NA	NA	TGTGCCAGCAGTGACGGGGGGTACAATCAGCCCCAGCATTTT	CASSDGGYNQPQHF
17	TRBJ2-2	TRBV5-1	NA	NA	TGCGCCAGCAGCTTGGTAGTGGCTGTACAGGGCGCCGGGGAGCTGTTTTTT	CASSLVVAVQGAGELFF
13	TRBJ1-6	TRBV6-5	NA	NA	TGTGCCAGCAGCGGTAAAGGGAATTCACCCCTCCACTTT	CASSGKGNSPLHF
16	TRBJ2-3	TRBV4-1	NA	NA	TGCGCCAGCAGCCAAGAGATACTTTCCCCGGGAGATACGCAGTATTTT	CASSQEILSPGDTQYF
13	TRBJ1-4	TRBV5-1	NA	NA	TGCGCCAGCAGCTACAACCAGGGTGAAAAACTGTTTTTT	CASSYNQGEKLFF
16	TRBJ2-2	TRBV5-1	TRBD2	NA	TGCGCCAGCAGCCCCCGGGGGGGGGTAAACACCGGGGAGCTGTTTTTT	CASSPRGGVNTGELFF